This is a list of T cell receptor beta chains from one sample in a study of T cell clonotyping in hematopoietic cell transplantation. Produced via immunoSEQ multiplex PCR; TCRdb's table is partial and in-frame only. The sample includes 10,000 to 11,000 clones, roughly 84% of them seen just once. The sample here was peripheral blood mononuclear cells, taken before stem cell transplant. The receptors originated from a woman in her forties or fifties with chronic myeloid leukemia. Some clones in this sample may be carry-over from other donors' samples. CDR3s include the opening cysteine and the closing phenylalanine or tryptophan. A D gene is named only where the DNA matches it firmly. Size is omitted from some rows. Given values are once, few, many or a class for expanded clones.

v_call	d_call	clone_size	j_call	cdr3_aa	cdr3_nt
TRBV27	TRBD1	few	TRBJ1-5	CASSSLRGQGANQPQHF	TGTGCCAGCAGTTCCCTTCGGGGACAGGGGGCAAATCAGCCCCAGCATTTT
TRBV4-1	NA	NA	TRBJ2-7	CASSQDFLSYEQYF	TGCGCCAGCAGCCAAGATTTCTTGAGCTACGAGCAGTACTTC
TRBV5-6	NA	NA	TRBJ2-2	CASSPDRRNTGELFF	TGTGCCAGCAGCCCCGACAGGAGGAACACCGGGGAGCTGTTTTTT
TRBV27	TRBD1	NA	TRBJ1-5	CASSKRQGQGGGSNQPQHF	TGTGCCAGCAGCAAAAGGCAGGGACAGGGAGGAGGAAGCAATCAGCCCCAGCATTTT
TRBV29-1	NA	NA	TRBJ1-3	CSVVRASGNTIYF	TGCAGCGTTGTAAGGGCTTCTGGAAACACCATATATTTT
TRBV5-1	NA	few	TRBJ1-2	CASSLEGTNYGYTF	TGCGCCAGCAGCTTGGAAGGAACCAACTATGGCTACACCTTC
TRBV5-1	TRBD1	NA	TRBJ2-1	CASSWTGENNEQFF	TGCGCCAGCAGCTGGACAGGGGAGAACAATGAGCAGTTCTTC
TRBV6-1	NA	NA	TRBJ1-4	CASDRGRTNEKLFF	TGTGCCAGCGATCGAGGGAGAACTAATGAAAAACTGTTTTTT
TRBV6-1	NA	NA	TRBJ1-2	CASSETTGKSNYGYTF	TGTGCCAGCAGTGAAACAACGGGGAAGTCTAACTATGGCTACACCTTC
TRBV7-8	NA	NA	TRBJ2-7	CASSLGAPGYEQYF	TGTGCCAGCAGCTTAGGTGCACCCGGCTACGAGCAGTACTTC
TRBV6-1	NA	NA	TRBJ2-7	CASSSKGGYEQYF	TGTGCCAGCAGCAGTAAGGGGGGGTACGAGCAGTACTTC
TRBV5-1	TRBD2	once	TRBJ2-7	CASSGTSGASSYEQYF	TGCGCCAGCAGTGGGACTAGCGGGGCCAGCTCCTACGAGCAGTACTTC
TRBV28	NA	NA	TRBJ1-2	CASSSPVAGNYGYTF	TGTGCCAGCAGTTCCCCGGTCGCGGGAAACTATGGCTACACCTTC
TRBV28	NA	NA	TRBJ2-7	CASSPIPREVFYEQYF	TGTGCCAGCAGTCCAATCCCCAGGGAGGTGTTTTACGAGCAGTACTTC
TRBV28	TRBD2	NA	TRBJ2-7	CASETGGYEQYF	TGTGCCAGCGAAACGGGAGGTTACGAGCAGTACTTC
TRBV28	NA	NA	TRBJ2-6	CASSFSGANVLTF	TGTGCCAGCAGTTTCTCTGGGGCCAACGTCCTGACTTTC
TRBV5-1	TRBD1	NA	TRBJ2-7	CASSRDSYYYEQYF	TGCGCCAGCAGCAGGGACAGTTACTACTACGAGCAGTACTTC
TRBV14	NA	NA	TRBJ2-6	CASSQGRGANVLTF	TGTGCCAGCAGCCAAGGTCGAGGGGCCAACGTCCTGACTTTC
TRBV25-1	NA	NA	TRBJ1-4	CASRLGTSLGKLFF	TGTGCCAGCAGACTCGGGACCTCACTAGGAAAACTGTTTTTT
TRBV9	NA	NA	TRBJ1-4	CASSDGVKQGFEKLFF	TGTGCCAGCAGCGACGGGGTAAAGCAGGGATTTGAAAAACTGTTTTTT
TRBV10-3	NA	NA	TRBJ2-1	CAISASGSGNEQFF	TGTGCCATCAGTGCCAGCGGCTCGGGTAATGAGCAGTTCTTC
TRBV2	NA	NA	TRBJ2-4	CASSVGGVAKNIQYF	TGTGCCAGCAGTGTGGGCGGGGTAGCCAAAAACATTCAGTACTTC
TRBV7-2	TRBD2	once	TRBJ2-7	CASSLLAGGSYEQYF	TGTGCCAGCAGTCTACTAGCGGGAGGTTCCTACGAGCAGTACTTC
TRBV7-8	NA	few	TRBJ1-1	CASSLSGQGWAEAFF	TGTGCCAGCAGCTTAAGCGGTCAGGGTTGGGCTGAAGCTTTCTTT
TRBV4-1	NA	NA	TRBJ2-1	CASSQDRVTGEQFF	TGCGCCAGCAGCCAAGATCGGGTGACGGGAGAGCAGTTCTTC
TRBV30	NA	NA	TRBJ2-1	CAWSTGTNEQFF	TGTGCCTGGAGTACCGGGACTAATGAGCAGTTCTTC
TRBV11-2	TRBD2	NA	TRBJ2-1	CASSYASGRAGEQFF	TGTGCCAGCAGCTACGCTAGCGGGAGGGCCGGGGAGCAGTTCTTC
TRBV7-2	NA	NA	TRBJ2-4	CASSLDQGVGIQYF	TGTGCCAGCAGCTTAGATCAGGGTGTGGGCATTCAGTACTTC
TRBV7-2	NA	NA	TRBJ1-1	CASSRQVSGGNTEAFF	TGTGCCAGCAGCCGACAAGTGAGTGGGGGGAACACTGAAGCTTTCTTT
TRBV9	NA	NA	TRBJ2-7	CASSVSGDGYEQYF	TGTGCCAGCAGCGTTTCAGGGGATGGCTACGAGCAGTACTTC
TRBV6-5	NA	NA	TRBJ1-1	CASRTSGKGEAFF	TGTGCCAGCAGAACCTCCGGGAAAGGGGAAGCTTTCTTT
TRBV6-1	NA	NA	TRBJ1-4	CASSESMLFNEKLFF	TGTGCCAGCAGTGAATCGATGCTCTTTAATGAAAAACTGTTTTTT
TRBV19	TRBD2	NA	TRBJ2-7	CASSGGGTYEQYF	TGTGCCAGTAGTGGGGGGGGAACCTACGAGCAGTACTTC
TRBV6-1	TRBD1	NA	TRBJ2-7	CASSAWTGANEQYF	TGTGCCAGCAGTGCTTGGACAGGGGCGAACGAGCAGTACTTC
TRBV28	NA	NA	TRBJ1-5	CASSSSTGWGPGQPQHF	TGTGCCAGCAGTTCTAGTACCGGCTGGGGGCCGGGTCAGCCCCAGCATTTT
TRBV4-3	NA	NA	TRBJ1-1	CASSQRGQNTEAFF	TGCGCCAGCAGCCAGCGGGGGCAAAACACTGAAGCTTTCTTT
TRBV4-2	TRBD2	few	TRBJ2-1	CASSQSPAGARYNEQFF	TGTGCCAGCAGCCAGAGTCCAGCGGGAGCAAGATACAATGAGCAGTTCTTC
TRBV2	NA	NA	TRBJ2-7	CASNPRGYEQYF	TGTGCCAGCAACCCGAGAGGCTACGAGCAGTACTTC
TRBV4-2	TRBD2	NA	TRBJ2-1	CASSQDPTSGSRSYNEQFF	TGTGCCAGCAGCCAAGATCCCACTAGCGGGAGTCGGTCCTACAATGAGCAGTTCTTC
TRBV19	NA	NA	TRBJ2-1	CASSIYARNEQFF	TGTGCCAGTAGTATCTACGCGCGCAATGAGCAGTTCTTC
TRBV7-2	NA	NA	TRBJ1-4	CASSLGFANEKLFF	TGTGCCAGCAGCTTAGGGTTTGCTAATGAAAAACTGTTTTTT
TRBV19	NA	NA	TRBJ2-5	CASSMRGETQYF	TGTGCCAGTAGTATGAGGGGAGAGACCCAGTACTTC
TRBV6-5	TRBD1	NA	TRBJ1-5	CASSDNRGGQPQHF	TGTGCCAGCAGTGACAACAGGGGAGGTCAGCCCCAGCATTTT
TRBV28	NA	NA	TRBJ1-5	CASSLGTNLQPQHF	TGTGCCAGCAGTTTAGGGACAAACTTGCAGCCCCAGCATTTT
TRBV6-1	TRBD2	NA	TRBJ2-1	CASTGLAGVTEQFF	TGTGCCAGCACGGGACTAGCGGGAGTCACTGAGCAGTTCTTC
TRBV29-1	TRBD1	NA	TRBJ1-1	CSVANRDRGKTGEAFF	TGCAGCGTTGCTAATAGGGACAGGGGGAAAACGGGTGAAGCTTTCTTT
TRBV28	TRBD1	NA	TRBJ2-7	CASRRQGSGYEQYF	TGTGCCAGCAGAAGACAGGGATCAGGCTACGAGCAGTACTTC
TRBV2	NA	NA	TRBJ2-7	CASSRSSLSYEQYF	TGTGCCAGCAGTCGTAGTTCCCTCTCCTACGAGCAGTACTTC
TRBV19	TRBD1	few	TRBJ1-1	CASSLGTGANTEAFF	TGTGCCAGTAGTTTGGGGACAGGGGCTAACACTGAAGCTTTCTTT
TRBV2	TRBD2	NA	TRBJ2-1	CASTRLAGGPNEQFF	TGTGCCAGCACCAGACTAGCGGGAGGGCCCAATGAGCAGTTCTTC
TRBV28	NA	NA	TRBJ2-7	CASSKNAYEQYF	TGTGCCAGCAGTAAAAATGCCTACGAGCAGTACTTC
TRBV7-6	NA	NA	TRBJ2-1	CASSLSLWDEQFF	TGTGCCAGCAGCTTATCCTTGTGGGATGAGCAGTTCTTC
TRBV19	NA	NA	TRBJ1-2	CASSISDSTTSGYTF	TGTGCCAGTAGTATTTCCGACAGTACCACGAGTGGCTACACCTTC
TRBV19	NA	NA	TRBJ2-3	CASSAPGSGAGDTQYF	TGTGCCAGTAGTGCGCCCGGGTCAGGGGCCGGGGATACGCAGTATTTT
TRBV9	NA	NA	TRBJ2-2	CASSVDGSRNTGELFF	TGTGCCAGCAGCGTAGATGGTTCGCGGAACACCGGGGAGCTGTTTTTT